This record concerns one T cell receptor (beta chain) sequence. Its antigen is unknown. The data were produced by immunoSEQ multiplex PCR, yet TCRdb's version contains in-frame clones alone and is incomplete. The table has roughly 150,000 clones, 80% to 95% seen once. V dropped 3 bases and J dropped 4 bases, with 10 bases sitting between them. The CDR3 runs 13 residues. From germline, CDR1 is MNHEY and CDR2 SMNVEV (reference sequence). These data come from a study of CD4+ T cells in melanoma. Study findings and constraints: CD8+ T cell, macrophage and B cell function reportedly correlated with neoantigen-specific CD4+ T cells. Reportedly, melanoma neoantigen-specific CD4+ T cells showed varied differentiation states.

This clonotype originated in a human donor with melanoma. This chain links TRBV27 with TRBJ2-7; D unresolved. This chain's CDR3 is CASSFSAGYEQYF. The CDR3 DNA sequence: TGTGCCAGCAGTTTCTCTGCCGGGTACGAGCAGTACTTC.